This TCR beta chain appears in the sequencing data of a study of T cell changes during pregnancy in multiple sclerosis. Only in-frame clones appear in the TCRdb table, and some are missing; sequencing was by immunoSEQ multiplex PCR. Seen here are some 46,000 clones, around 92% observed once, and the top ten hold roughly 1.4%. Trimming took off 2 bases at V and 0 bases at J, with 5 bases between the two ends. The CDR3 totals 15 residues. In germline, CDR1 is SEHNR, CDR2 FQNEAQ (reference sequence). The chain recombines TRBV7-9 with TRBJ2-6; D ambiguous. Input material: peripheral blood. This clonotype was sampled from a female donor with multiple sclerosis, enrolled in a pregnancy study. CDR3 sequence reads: CASSLSSSGANVLTF. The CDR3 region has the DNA TGTGCCAGCAGCTTAAGTTCCTCTGGGGCCAACGTCCTGACTTTC.